This T cell receptor beta chain was retrieved from a study of cytomegalovirus exposure and HLA in healthy donors. Primers included in the PCR were 60 Vbeta and 13 Jbeta primers. The assay was immunoSEQ multiplex PCR, and TCRdb's table has in-frame clones only and misses some. The sample consists of about 210,000 clones, about 80% of them appearing once. Trimming stripped 4 bases from V and 4 bases from J, with 15 bases between. This CDR3 has 15 amino acids. Germline values: CDR1 SGHRS, CDR2 YFSETQ. Study outcomes and limitations: A later look showed TCR association rates differing by HLA locus, highest for DRB1 and lowest for HLA-C. Common viral pathogens seemed to be connected with several of the most significant clusters, according to a later analysis.

With regard to this clone: What it binds is unknown.

The sequenced material came from PBMCs. The chain recombines TRBV5-1 with TRBJ2-1; no firm D call. The source is a man aged 35 to 55 in good health and CMV-seropositive. DNA of the CDR3: TGCGCCAGCAGCCCCGGCGGCACCGCGTACAATGAGCAGTTCTTC. Residues: CASSPGGTAYNEQFF.